This entry lists 17 T cell receptor beta chains sequenced from one sample in a study of early T cells in non-severe SARS-CoV-2 infection. In TCRdb, the 5' RACE reads were re-called with MiXCR into one record per CDR3 protein. The sample lists just over 70,000 distinct CDR3 sequences; approximately 12% were seen once. Material: whole blood. The receptors originated from an adult who was a healthcare worker with PCR-confirmed SARS-CoV-2 infection or an uninfected control (not recorded which).

The sample holds many counts of this clonotype. V and J are TRBV20-1 and TRBJ2-3; weak D call: TRBD2 (6 bases). CDR3 length equals 16 residues. V was pared by 4 bases and J by 3 bases, with 20 bases between. Germline CDR1 reads DFQATT; CDR2 reads SNEGSKA (reference sequence). This CDR3 reads CSAKRRLGVGTDTQYF. The CDR3 bases are TGCAGTGCTAAAAGACGACTAGGGGTAGGGACAGATACGCAGTATTTT.

In this sample, this clonotype turned up many times. The V gene is TRBV29-1, the J gene TRBJ1-2; D gene unclear. The germline V and J ends were trimmed by 6 bases and 7 bases, with 9 bases remaining between them. This CDR3 contains 10 residues. The V gene's germline CDR1 is SQVTM and CDR2 ANQGSEA. The DNA of the CDR3 is TGCAGCGTCAAAAGAGGTGGCTACACCTTC. This gives the protein CSVKRGGYTF.

This clonotype was observed at least ten times. The J gene is TRBJ1-4, the V gene TRBV6-5, with D uncertain. Germline V gene lookup returns CDR1 MNHEY and CDR2 SVGAGI. V was cut by 5 bases and J by 0 bases, with 19 bases left in between. The CDR3 consists of 18 residues. CDR3: CASSPLSGRPATNEKLFF. The CDR3 DNA is TGTGCCAGCAGTCCGCTATCAGGCAGACCGGCAACTAATGAAAAACTGTTTTTT.

In this sample, this clonotype turned up many times. The chain joins TRBV4-3 to TRBJ2-6; TRBD1 matches at 7 bases. The CDR3 loop spans 16 amino acids. V lost 3 bases to trimming and J lost 0 bases; unmatched junction nucleotides: 2. In germline, CDR1 is LGHNA, CDR2 YSLEER. DNA for the CDR3: TGCGCCAGCAGCCAGACAGGGAGCTCTGGGGCCAACGTCCTGACTTTC. Its translation is CASSQTGSSGANVLTF.

The V call is TRBV7-9, the J call TRBJ1-2, with TRBD1 identical over 8 bases. The germline V gene encodes CDR1 SEHNR and CDR2 FQNEAQ (reference sequence). The CDR3 consists of 13 residues. Trimming removed 5 bases from V and 8 bases from J; junction bases left unmatched: 7. The CDR3 DNA follows: TGTGCCAGCAGCCGGGAAACAGGGGGAGGCTACACCTTC. Its protein is CASSRETGGGYTF.

This clonotype was counted many times. The genes are TRBV18 and TRBJ2-1, with a weak D call TRBD2 (5 bases). Per germline, CDR1 KGHSH and CDR2 LQKENI. Deletions cut 2 bases from V and 10 bases from J, with 6 bases between. The CDR3 is 11 residues long. The CDR3 DNA is TGTGCCAGCTCACCAGGACTCGAGCAGTTCTTC. This translates into CASSPGLEQFF.

DNA of the CDR3: TGTGCCAGCAGCCTGACCCTCCTAGGGGCAGATACGCAGTATTTT. Translated, it gives CASSLTLLGADTQYF. V gene TRBV7-2 combines with J gene TRBJ2-3; the D gene is possibly TRBD1 (5 bases). The length of the CDR3 is 15 residues. Per the germline V gene, CDR1 is SGHTA and CDR2 is FQGNSA. Trimming left V 5 bases short and J 4 bases short, with 16 bases between.

This clonotype occurred a few times. The gene calls are TRBV28 and TRBJ1-2, with D unclear. V gave up 2 bases and J gave up 4 bases, with 8 bases separating them. Germline CDR1 and CDR2: MDHEN and SYDVKM. The CDR3 spans 13 residues. CDR3 coding DNA: TGTGCCAGCAGTTTAGCCGCCTTCTATGGCTACACCTTC. Its translation is CASSLAAFYGYTF.

This clonotype showed up many times. The V gene is TRBV6-6, the J gene TRBJ2-1; D may match TRBD1 or TRBD2 (5 bases each). V dropped 6 bases and J dropped 0 bases, with 18 bases sitting between them. Germline V gives CDR1 MNHNY, CDR2 SVGAGI (reference sequence). This CDR3 is built from 17 residues. The CDR3 loop reads CASRAGDGQSSYNEQFF. For the CDR3, the DNA is TGTGCCAGCAGGGCTGGGGACGGCCAAAGCTCCTACAATGAGCAGTTCTTC.

The rearrangement links TRBV29-1 to TRBJ2-7; TRBD1 aligns across 9 bases. V lost 5 bases, J lost 5 bases, and 4 bases stayed unmatched. The CDR3 sequence is 12 residues long. In germline, CDR1 is SQVTM, CDR2 ANQGSEA. The CDR3 DNA reads TGCAGCGTTTATGGGACAGGGAACGAGCAGTACTTC. This gives the protein CSVYGTGNEQYF.

This clonotype was picked up many times. The rearrangement uses TRBV7-6 and TRBJ1-1; TRBD1 might be the D (5 bases). There are 14 residues in the CDR3. Germline values: CDR1 SGHVS, CDR2 FNYEAQ. V lost 0 bases to trimming and J lost 1 base, with 6 bases between them. DNA for the CDR3: TGTGCCAGCAGCTTAGCGGGGCAGAACACTGAAGCTTTCTTT. It codes for CASSLAGQNTEAFF.

This clonotype was counted at least ten times. J is TRBJ1-1 and V is TRBV14; the D gene is possibly TRBD1 (6 bases). Germline V lookup: CDR1 SGHDN, CDR2 FVKESK. The V gene lost 4 bases and the J gene lost 3 bases, with 12 bases spanning the gap. This CDR3 has 14 amino acids. The CDR3 is CASSPTWGHTEAFF. The CDR3 DNA reads as TGTGCCAGCAGCCCCACTTGGGGGCACACTGAAGCTTTCTTT. The full variable domain, rest sourced from reference TRBV14 and TRBJ1-1, is EAGVTQFPSHSVIEKGQTVTLRCDPISGHDNLYWYRRVMGKEIKFLLHFVKESKQDESGMPNNRFLAERTGGTYSTLKVQPAELEDSGVYFCASSPTWGHTEAFFGQGTRLTVV.

This rearrangement joins TRBV7-8 to TRBJ2-2; no clear D. V was pared by 5 bases and J by 4 bases, with 11 bases between. The CDR3 covers 14 residues. Germline CDR1 reads SGHVS; CDR2 reads FQNEAQ. The CDR3 reads CASSQTWSTGELFF. In DNA form, the CDR3 reads TGTGCCAGCAGCCAAACGTGGTCCACCGGGGAGCTGTTTTTT.

This clonotype has at least ten counts. The chain is built from TRBV11-2 and TRBJ2-1; D tentatively reads TRBD1 or TRBD2 (6 bases each). This CDR3 region has 17 residues. Germline loops: CDR1 SGHAT, CDR2 FQNNGV. V gave up 3 bases and J gave up 0 bases, with 15 bases separating them. CDR3 in amino acids: CASSFHGSGASYNEQFF. In DNA, the CDR3 is TGTGCCAGCAGCTTTCACGGATCGGGGGCCTCCTACAATGAGCAGTTCTTC.

In regard to this clonotype: Germline and junction disagree at one end, which may indicate a read error. The chain links TRBV11-2 to TRBJ2-1; D possibly corresponds to TRBD1 (6 bases). The V gene's germline CDR1 is SGHAT and CDR2 FQNNGV. This CDR3 contains 12 residues. As DNA, the CDR3 is TGTGTCAGCAGCTTCAGGGGAAATGAGCAGTTCTTC. It is translated as CVSSFRGNEQFF.

The chain joins TRBV6-2 or TRBV6-3 to TRBJ2-7; TRBD2 agrees at 11 bases. Germline-derived CDR1 and CDR2 are MNHEY and SVGEGT. Germline trimming cut 4 bases from V and 4 bases from J; bases unmatched to any gene: 3. The CDR3 covers 14 residues. This CDR3 is CASSWTSGWYEQYF. In DNA, the CDR3 is TGTGCCAGCAGTTGGACTAGCGGGTGGTACGAGCAGTACTTC.

This clonotype was observed at least ten times. In DNA, the CDR3 is TGTGCCAGCAGTTACGATCCGGACAGAATTGAAAAACTGTTTTTT. It is translated as CASSYDPDRIEKLFF. The chain links TRBV6-6 to TRBJ1-4; TRBD1 is a possible D gene (6 bases). The CDR3 extends over 15 amino acids. V was cut by 2 bases and J by 7 bases, with 14 bases left in between. Per germline, CDR1 MNHNY and CDR2 SVGAGI (reference sequence).